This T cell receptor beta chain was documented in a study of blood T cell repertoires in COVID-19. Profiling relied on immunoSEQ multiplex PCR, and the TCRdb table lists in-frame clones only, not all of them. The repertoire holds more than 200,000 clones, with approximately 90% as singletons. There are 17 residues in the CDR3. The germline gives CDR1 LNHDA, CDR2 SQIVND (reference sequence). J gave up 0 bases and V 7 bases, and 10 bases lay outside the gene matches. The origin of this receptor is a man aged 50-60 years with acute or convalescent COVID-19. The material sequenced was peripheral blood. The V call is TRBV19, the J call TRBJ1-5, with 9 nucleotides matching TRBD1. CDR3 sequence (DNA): TGTGCCAGTAAGGGACAGGGCCTAACTAATAGCAATCAGCCCCAGCATTTT. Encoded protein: CASKGQGLTNSNQPQHF.